This passage covers 22 T cell receptor beta chains from one sample sequenced in a study of patients and donors after allogeneic stem cell transplantation. TCRdb re-derived calls from the RT-PCR reads in MiXCR, one entry per CDR3 protein. The profile shows roughly 180,000 distinct CDR3 sequences, roughly 40% of them singletons. Sequencing was done on a sample of blood, either unsorted or a sorted T cell fraction (not recorded which). All receptors come from a human donor who was either an allogeneic HSCT recipient or a stem cell or donor lymphocyte infusion donor (not recorded which). It is not recorded whose cells these are; they may come from a transplant donor.

The genes are TRBV12-3 or TRBV12-4 and TRBJ2-1, with TRBD1 identical over 7 bases. CDR3 length: 14 residues. V trimming: 6 bases; J trimming: 7 bases; junction bases outside the gene matches: 9. CDR3 coding DNA: TGTGCCAGCAGACCGAGGGACAGTTCAAATGAGCAGTTCTTC. Translated, it gives CASRPRDSSNEQFF.

V gene TRBV4-3 combines with J gene TRBJ1-5; a weak D match, TRBD1 (5 bases). The CDR3 loop spans 15 amino acids. Germline V CDR1 and CDR2: LGHNA, YSLEER. The V end lost 4 bases, the J end lost 3 bases, and 13 bases lay between the germline ends. The CDR3 spells CASSPGGRNNQPQHF. CDR3 coding DNA: TGCGCCAGCAGCCCCGGGGGACGGAACAATCAGCCCCAGCATTTT.

This chain connects TRBV10-3 to TRBJ1-1; no reliable D call. The CDR3 runs 12 residues. V was cut by 8 bases and J by 0 bases, with 7 bases left in between. CDR1 ENHRY and CDR2 SYGVKD come from the germline V gene. CDR3 amino acids: CAIRNVNTEAFF. The CDR3 bases are TGTGCCATCCGTAACGTGAACACTGAAGCTTTCTTT.

For the CDR3, the DNA is TGTGCCAGCAGAGGGCTAGCGGGAGCCGAGACCCAGTACTTC. This gives the protein CASRGLAGAETQYF. The rearrangement links TRBV7-9 to TRBJ2-5, with 10 bases aligning to TRBD2. V lost 6 bases, J lost 5 bases, and 6 bases stayed unmatched. The CDR3 is made up of 14 amino acids. The V gene's germline CDR1 is SEHNR and CDR2 FQNEAQ (reference sequence).

This clonotype was counted a few times. This chain connects TRBV15 to TRBJ1-1; 8 bases are a match to TRBD1. CDR3 length equals 13 residues. V shed 2 bases and J 6 bases; nucleotides not matched to a gene: 2. CDR1 is LNHNV, CDR2 YYDKDF, per germline (reference sequence). The CDR3 loop is CATSRRTGSEAFF. The CDR3 nucleotides read TGTGCCACCAGCAGACGGACAGGGTCTGAAGCTTTCTTT.

The sample holds a few counts of this clonotype. The chain uses TRBV12-3 or TRBV12-4 and TRBJ1-5; tentatively, D is TRBD1 (6 bases). The CDR3 length is 12 residues. Trimming shortened V by 6 bases and J by 4 bases, and 7 bases separated the two germline ends. Here the CDR3 reads CASSGQNQPQHF. Here the CDR3 DNA reads TGTGCCAGCAGCGGACAGAATCAGCCCCAGCATTTT.

The V call is TRBV20-1, the J call TRBJ1-2, with D perhaps TRBD1 (5 bases). V was cut by 3 bases and J by 6 bases, with 11 bases left in between. The CDR3 covers 12 residues. Germline CDR1 DFQATT, CDR2 SNEGSKA (reference sequence). In DNA form, the CDR3 reads TGCAGTGCTAGGGGACCATCGGATGGCTACACCTTC. Its protein product is CSARGPSDGYTF.

The V and J genes are TRBV5-6 and TRBJ1-6; 7 bases fit TRBD1. V was pared by 1 base and J by 6 bases, with 1 base of the junction left unmatched. The CDR3 length is 14 residues. Germline CDR1 reads SGHDT; CDR2 reads YYEEEE. CDR3 region: CASSLWDSNSPLHF. The CDR3 DNA reads as TGTGCCAGCAGCTTGTGGGACAGTAATTCACCCCTCCACTTT.

In regard to this clonotype: At one end, the junction sequence differs from germline, possibly due to a read error. The V and J genes are TRBV9 and TRBJ1-1; D gene unclear. This CDR3 region has 13 residues. Germline V gene sequence: CDR1 SGDLS, CDR2 YYNGEE. Here the CDR3 DNA reads TGTGCCAGCTGCGTAGTCGGGGACACTGAAGCTTTCTTT. Translating it yields CASCVVGDTEAFF.

This clonotype was observed a few times. The rearrangement joins TRBV2 to TRBJ2-3, with 8 positions matching TRBD2. After removal of 4 bases from V and 4 bases from J, the junction contained 4 bases not matched to a gene. Germline loops: CDR1 SNHLY, CDR2 FYNNEI. The CDR3 is 14 amino acids. CDR3 loop: CASSVGLDSDTQYF. The DNA of the CDR3 is TGTGCCAGCAGTGTGGGACTAGATTCAGATACGCAGTATTTT.

The chain carries TRBV28 and TRBJ1-1; D gene ambiguous. The germline gives CDR1 MDHEN, CDR2 SYDVKM. The CDR3 contains 14 residues. V lost 6 bases, J lost 4 bases, and 15 bases lay in between. The CDR3 region is CASSPSGEGTEAFF. The DNA of the CDR3 is TGTGCCAGCAGCCCCTCCGGGGAGGGCACTGAAGCTTTCTTT.

The rearrangement uses TRBV30 and TRBJ1-5; 8 bases are a match to TRBD1. With 4 bases clipped from V and 4 bases from J, the junction kept 3 bases outside the gene matches. Germline V gene data show CDR1 as GTSNPN and CDR2 as SVGIG (reference sequence). The CDR3 extends over 13 amino acids. CDR3 sequence (DNA): TGTGCCTGGACAGGGGGCGAAAATCAGCCCCAGCATTTT. This codes for CAWTGGENQPQHF.

The V gene is TRBV4-3, the J gene TRBJ2-2; 7 nucleotides match TRBD2. This CDR3 is built from 17 residues. The V gene end was trimmed by 0 bases and the J gene end by 0 bases; junction bases not matched to a gene: 4. Germline-derived CDR1 and CDR2 are LGHNA and YSLEER. The CDR3 loop is CASSQEASGANTGELFF. In nucleotides, the CDR3 is TGCGCCAGCAGCCAAGAAGCTAGCGGAGCGAACACCGGGGAGCTGTTTTTT.

The chain has TRBV28 and TRBJ1-1, with 7 bases that match TRBD1. CDR1 is MDHEN, CDR2 SYDVKM, per germline. CDR3 size: 13 residues. J was trimmed by 9 bases and V by 6 bases; bases with no gene match: 10. The CDR3, as DNA: TGTGCCAGCAGACCTGTCGGGACAGCAAAAGCTTTCTTT. It translates to CASRPVGTAKAFF. Full variable domain (outside the CDR3, taken from reference TRBV28 and TRBJ1-1): DVKVTQSSRYLVKRTGEKVFLECVQDMDHENMFWYRQDPGLGLRLIYFSYDVKMKEKGDIPEGYSVSREKKERFSLILESASTNQTSMYLCASRPVGTAKAFFGQGTRLTVV.

The CDR3 DNA follows: TGTGCCACCAGCAGAGAGGGGGACACCAATCAGCCCCAGCATTTT. Its protein product is CATSREGDTNQPQHF. This chain links TRBV15 with TRBJ1-5, with D possibly TRBD1 on 6 matching bases. Per the germline V gene, CDR1 is LNHNV and CDR2 is YYDKDF (reference sequence). The CDR3 sequence is 15 residues long. The V end was cut by 0 bases, the J end by 3 bases, with 9 bases between.

The chain is built from TRBV4-1 and TRBJ2-3; the D is unclear. Germline V gene sequence: CDR1 MGHRA, CDR2 YSYEKL. The CDR3 covers 13 residues. The germline V and J ends were trimmed by 4 bases and 4 bases, with 9 bases remaining between them. The CDR3 DNA sequence: TGCGCCAGCAGCCGTATACGCGCAGATACGCAGTATTTT. Translated, it gives CASSRIRADTQYF.

The chain joins TRBV29-1 to TRBJ2-1; D is possibly TRBD1 or TRBD2 (5 bases each). Trimming removed 4 bases from V and 10 bases from J, with 11 bases in between. Germline values: CDR1 SQVTM, CDR2 ANQGSEA. CDR3 size: 11 residues. CDR3 DNA sequence: TGCAGCGTTGCGGGGACCCGGGAGCAGTTCTTC. This translates into CSVAGTREQFF.

The chain couples TRBV7-9 to TRBJ1-1; D not resolved. V lost 5 bases, J lost 6 bases, and 19 bases lay in between. CDR1 and CDR2 (germline): SEHNR, FQNEAQ (reference sequence). The CDR3 has 15 residues. This CDR3 reads CASSPLDYRHPEAFF. The CDR3 DNA reads TGTGCCAGCAGCCCACTAGATTACCGGCACCCTGAAGCTTTCTTT.

This clonotype was recorded a few times. The chain uses TRBV24-1 and TRBJ2-5, with a possible D match to TRBD1 (7 bases). The CDR3 is made up of 15 amino acids. Germline lookup yields CDR1 KGHDR and CDR2 SFDVKD. Deletions cut 9 bases from V and 4 bases from J, with 20 bases between. Written as DNA, the CDR3 is TGTGCCACCTCTGAACCAGGGGGAGGAGGAGAGACCCAGTACTTC. Protein: CATSEPGGGGETQYF.

This clonotype appeared a few times. The V gene is TRBV3-1, the J gene TRBJ1-5; D unresolved. Trimming shortened V by 4 bases and J by 4 bases, and 11 bases separated the two germline ends. The germline V gene has CDR1 LGHDT and CDR2 YNNKEL (reference sequence). The CDR3 runs 14 residues. CDR3 coding DNA: TGTGCCAGCAGCCGAGGTGCGGGAAATCAGCCCCAGCATTTT. This translates into CASSRGAGNQPQHF.

The chain carries TRBV6-5 and TRBJ1-2; D not resolved. V dropped 2 bases and J dropped 4 bases, with 8 bases sitting between them. This CDR3 comprises 13 residues. Per the germline V gene, CDR1 is MNHEY and CDR2 is SVGAGI. The CDR3 here is CASSYQSPYGYTF. The CDR3 nucleotides read TGTGCCAGCAGTTACCAGAGCCCCTATGGCTACACCTTC.

The V call is TRBV5-1, the J call TRBJ2-1; D remains ambiguous. Germline CDR1 SGHRS, CDR2 YFSETQ. The V end was cut by 3 bases, the J end by 8 bases, with 6 bases between. This CDR3 region has 11 residues. CDR3 sequence reads: CASSSNDEQFF. DNA of the CDR3: TGCGCCAGCAGCTCCAATGATGAGCAGTTCTTC.